One T cell receptor beta chain is described in this entry. What it binds is unknown. The sample comes from a study of shared clonotypes between healthy human individuals. In the study overall: There were three CD4 naive, three CD4 memory, two CD8 naive and one CD8 memory plates per donor. General observations from the study: Sharing across four donors was highest in naive CD4 (roughly 5%) and lowest in memory CD8 (0.4%).

Assay execution took place at the deep level. Profiled with immunoSEQ multiplex PCR; TCRdb holds only in-frame clones, not every one. The sample holds around 2.3 million clones, 90% to 97% seen once. Looked up from germline, CDR1 is SGHNT and CDR2 is YYREEE (reference sequence). After removal of 8 bases from V and 2 bases from J, the junction contained 7 bases not matched to a gene. CDR3 size: 14 residues. The sequencing sample was made of naive CD4+ T cells sorted from blood. Sample subset: CD45RA+ positively selected. J is TRBJ2-7 and V is TRBV5-4; TRBD1 aligns across 10 bases. The receptor comes from a man younger than 35 in good health. This chain's CDR3 is CASPPGQGPYEQYF. The CDR3, as DNA: TGTGCCAGTCCCCCGGGACAGGGGCCCTACGAGCAGTACTTC.